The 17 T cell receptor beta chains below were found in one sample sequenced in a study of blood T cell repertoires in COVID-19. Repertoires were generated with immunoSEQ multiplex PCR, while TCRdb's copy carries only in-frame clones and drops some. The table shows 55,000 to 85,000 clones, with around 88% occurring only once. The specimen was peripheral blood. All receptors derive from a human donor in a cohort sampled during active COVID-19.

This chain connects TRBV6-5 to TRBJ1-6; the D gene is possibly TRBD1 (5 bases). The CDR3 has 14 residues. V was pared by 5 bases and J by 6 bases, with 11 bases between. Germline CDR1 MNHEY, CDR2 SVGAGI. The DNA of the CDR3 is TGTGCCAGCAGTCTACAGGAGGGTAATTCACCCCTCCACTTT. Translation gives CASSLQEGNSPLHF.

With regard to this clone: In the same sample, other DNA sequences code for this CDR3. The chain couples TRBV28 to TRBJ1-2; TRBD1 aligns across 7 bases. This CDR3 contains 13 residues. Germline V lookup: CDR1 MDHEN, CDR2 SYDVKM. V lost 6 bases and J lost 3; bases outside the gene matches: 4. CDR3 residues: CASSRQGYYGYTF. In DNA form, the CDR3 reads TGTGCCAGCAGCAGACAGGGCTACTATGGCTACACCTTC.

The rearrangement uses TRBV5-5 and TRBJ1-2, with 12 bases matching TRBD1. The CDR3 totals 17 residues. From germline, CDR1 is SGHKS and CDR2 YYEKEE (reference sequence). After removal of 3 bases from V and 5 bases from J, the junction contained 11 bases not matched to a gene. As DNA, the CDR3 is TGTGCCAGCAGCTCCTCCCGGGACAGGGGGCGTGGATATGGCTACACCTTC. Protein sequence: CASSSSRDRGRGYGYTF.

In nucleotides, the CDR3 is TGTGCCAGCAGCCCGCGGACAGGGGGGACAGATACGCAGTATTTT. It codes for CASSPRTGGTDTQYF. The genes are TRBV7-3 and TRBJ2-3; TRBD1 matches at 10 bases. CDR1 SGHTA and CDR2 FQGTGA come from the germline V gene. Trimming removed 5 bases from V and 3 bases from J; junction bases left unmatched: 5. This CDR3 has 15 amino acids.

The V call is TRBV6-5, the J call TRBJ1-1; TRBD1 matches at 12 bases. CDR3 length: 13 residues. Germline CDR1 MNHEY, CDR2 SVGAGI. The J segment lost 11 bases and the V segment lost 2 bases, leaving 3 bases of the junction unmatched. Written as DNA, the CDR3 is TGTGCCAGCAGTTACCCGGGACAGGGGGCGGCTTTCTTT. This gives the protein CASSYPGQGAAFF.

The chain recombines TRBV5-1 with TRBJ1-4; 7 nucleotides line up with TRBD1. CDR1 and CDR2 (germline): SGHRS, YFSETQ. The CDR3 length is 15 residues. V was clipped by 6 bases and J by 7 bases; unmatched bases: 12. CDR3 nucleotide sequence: TGCGCCAGCATGGTTGGACGGGCAGGGGGTGAAAAACTGTTTTTT. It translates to CASMVGRAGGEKLFF. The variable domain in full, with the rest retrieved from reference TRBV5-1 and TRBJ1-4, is KAGVTQTPRYLIKTRGQQVTLSCSPISGHRSVSWYQQTPGQGLQFLFEYFSETQRNKGNFPGRFSGRQFSNSRSEMNVSTLELGDSALYLCASMVGRAGGEKLFFGSGTQLSVL.

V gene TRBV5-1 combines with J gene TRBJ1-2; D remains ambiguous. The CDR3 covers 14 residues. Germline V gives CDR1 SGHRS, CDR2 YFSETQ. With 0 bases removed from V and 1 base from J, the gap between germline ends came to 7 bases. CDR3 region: CASSLAGDNYGYTF. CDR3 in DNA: TGCGCCAGCAGCTTGGCCGGGGATAACTATGGCTACACCTTC.

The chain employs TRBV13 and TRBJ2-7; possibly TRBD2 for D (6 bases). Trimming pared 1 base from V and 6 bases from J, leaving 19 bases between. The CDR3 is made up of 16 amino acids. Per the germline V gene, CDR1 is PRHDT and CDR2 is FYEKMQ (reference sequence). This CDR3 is CASSLEASVYPPEQYF. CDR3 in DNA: TGTGCCAGCAGCTTAGAAGCTAGCGTCTACCCTCCCGAGCAGTACTTC.

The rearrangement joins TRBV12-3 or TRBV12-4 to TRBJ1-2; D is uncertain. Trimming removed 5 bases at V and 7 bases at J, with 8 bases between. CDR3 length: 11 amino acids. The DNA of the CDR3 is TGTGCCAGCAGTCGGGGTTTTGGCTACACCTTC. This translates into CASSRGFGYTF.

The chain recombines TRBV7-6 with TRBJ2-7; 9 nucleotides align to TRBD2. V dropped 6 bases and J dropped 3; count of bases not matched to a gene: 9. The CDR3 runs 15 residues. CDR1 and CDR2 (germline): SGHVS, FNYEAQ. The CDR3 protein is CASSYEAGGLYEQYF. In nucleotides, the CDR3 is TGTGCCAGCAGTTACGAAGCGGGGGGCCTCTACGAGCAGTACTTC. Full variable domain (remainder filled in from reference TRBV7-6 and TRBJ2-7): GAGVSQSPRYKVTKRGQDVALRCDPISGHVSLYWYRQALGQGPEFLTYFNYEAQQDKSGLPNDRFSAERPEGSISTLTIQRTEQRDSAMYRCASSYEAGGLYEQYFGPGTRLTVT.

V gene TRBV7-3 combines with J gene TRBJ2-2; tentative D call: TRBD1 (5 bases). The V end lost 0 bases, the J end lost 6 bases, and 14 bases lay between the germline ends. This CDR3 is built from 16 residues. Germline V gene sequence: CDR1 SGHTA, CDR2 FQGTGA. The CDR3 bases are TGTGCCAGCAGCTTAACCGCCCCCAGGGTAGCCGGGGAGCTGTTTTTT. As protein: CASSLTAPRVAGELFF. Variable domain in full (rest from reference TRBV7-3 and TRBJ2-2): GAGVSQTPSNKVTEKGKYVELRCDPISGHTALYWYRQSLGQGPEFLIYFQGTGAADDSGLPNDRFFAVRPEGSVSTLKIQRTERGDSAVYLCASSLTAPRVAGELFFGEGSRLTVL.

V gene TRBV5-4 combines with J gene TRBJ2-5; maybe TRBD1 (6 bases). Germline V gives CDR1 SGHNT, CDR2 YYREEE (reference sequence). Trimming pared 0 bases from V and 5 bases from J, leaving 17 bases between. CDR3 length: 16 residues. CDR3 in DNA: TGTGCCAGCAGCTTGGGAGGCCAGGGGTTGGGGGAGACCCAGTACTTC. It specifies CASSLGGQGLGETQYF.

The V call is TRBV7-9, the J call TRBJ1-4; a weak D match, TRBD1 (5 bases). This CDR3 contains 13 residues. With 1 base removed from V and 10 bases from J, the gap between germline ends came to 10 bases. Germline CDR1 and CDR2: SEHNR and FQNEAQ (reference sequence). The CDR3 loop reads CASSLEGVPKLFF. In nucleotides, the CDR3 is TGTGCCAGCAGCTTAGAAGGGGTGCCAAAACTGTTTTTT. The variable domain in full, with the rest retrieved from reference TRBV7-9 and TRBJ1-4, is DTGVSQNPRHKITKRGQNVTFRCDPISEHNRLYWYRQTLGQGPEFLTYFQNEAQLEKSRLLSDRFSAERPKGSFSTLEIQRTEQGDSAMYLCASSLEGVPKLFFGSGTQLSVL.

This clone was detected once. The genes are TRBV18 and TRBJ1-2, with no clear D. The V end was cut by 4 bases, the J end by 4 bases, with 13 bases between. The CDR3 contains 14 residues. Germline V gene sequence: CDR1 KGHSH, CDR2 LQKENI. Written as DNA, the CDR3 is TGTGCCAGCTCACTAGACGGGAGTCTCTATGGCTACACCTTC. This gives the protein CASSLDGSLYGYTF.

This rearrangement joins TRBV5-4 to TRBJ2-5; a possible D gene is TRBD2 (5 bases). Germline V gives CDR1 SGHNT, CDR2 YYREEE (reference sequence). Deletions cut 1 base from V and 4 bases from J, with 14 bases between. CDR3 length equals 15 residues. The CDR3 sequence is CASSLRLAGAETQYF. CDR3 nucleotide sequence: TGTGCCAGCAGCTTGAGGCTAGCCGGAGCAGAGACCCAGTACTTC.

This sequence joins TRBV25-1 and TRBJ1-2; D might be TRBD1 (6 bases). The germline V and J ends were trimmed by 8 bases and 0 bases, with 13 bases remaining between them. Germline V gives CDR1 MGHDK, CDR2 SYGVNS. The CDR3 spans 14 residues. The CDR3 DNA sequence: TGTGCCAGCGGTAAGACAGGATCTAACTATGGCTACACCTTC. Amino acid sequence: CASGKTGSNYGYTF.

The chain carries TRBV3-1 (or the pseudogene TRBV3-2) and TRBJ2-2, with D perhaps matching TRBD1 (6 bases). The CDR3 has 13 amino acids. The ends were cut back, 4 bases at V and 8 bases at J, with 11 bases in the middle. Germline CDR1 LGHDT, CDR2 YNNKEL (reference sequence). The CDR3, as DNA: TGTGCCAGCAGCCGCGGACAGACTGGGGAGCTGTTTTTT. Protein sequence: CASSRGQTGELFF.